This T cell receptor beta chain is drawn from a study of tissue T cells after allogeneic stem cell transplantation. Study conclusions and caveats: Motif-based clustering found tissue-specific repertoire signatures shared across patients, though few clones were shared. Sampling depth was limited, and the cohort was small and clinically varied. Within patients, tissue anatomy strongly shaped TCR repertoire composition.

Comment on this clone: Its matching antigen is unknown. Gene and germline names: mouse. The CDR3 end falls 1 residue outside the read, so it is completed with the germline J gene.

Described time point: mouse harvest day 14 after allogeneic transplant. Tail vein injection delivered 10^7 T-cell-depleted bone marrow cells and 10^6 splenic CD5+ T cells. B6 (H2b) cells into BALB/c (H2d) mice; tissues taken at day 7 or 14. The CDR3 is 15 residues long. Germline V gives CDR1 SGHLS, CDR2 HYDKME. V was shortened by 2 bases and J by 0 bases, with 10 bases between the two germline ends. The repertoire was sequenced with immunoSEQ multiplex PCR; TCRdb's copy has only in-frame clones and lacks some. Of around 3,100 clones listed, around 43% are singletons. The rearrangement uses TRBV12-2 and TRBJ1-3; tentatively, D is TRBD1 (5 bases). Sample: gut tissue. This TCR was sampled from a female BALB/c mouse given C57BL/6 T cells with graft-versus-host disease after an allogeneic hematopoietic cell transplant. CDR3 amino acids: CASSPQGASGNTLYF. The CDR3 bases that were read are TGTGCCAGCTCTCCTCAAGGGGCTTCTGGAAATACGCTCTAT.